What follows are 14 T cell receptor beta chains derived from one specimen sequenced in a study of T-cell memory formation after mild COVID-19 (dated by TCRdb to the early 2020s). The method was 5' RACE. These reads were obtained on an Illumina NovaSeq 6000. The public reads were run again by TCRdb, first through fastp at Q25 and then through MiXCR, and only productive beta chains were kept. Each CDR3 protein appears once, grouped with its most common genes and DNA. The sample data list more than 200,000 distinct CDR3 sequences, and around 17% of these were observed just once. 3% to 4.5% of the sample comes from the top ten. The sequencing sample was made of PBMCs or a T cell subset sorted from them (not recorded which). These receptors all come from a man younger than 35 who had mild COVID-19 (a few samples of this study predate the infection). The sample titles of this study are shuffled in the database, so cell type and time point are left out; the donor was told from shared clones.

The rearrangement links TRBV6-5 to TRBJ2-5; D gene unclear. Germline values: CDR1 MNHEY, CDR2 SVGAGI. The CDR3 sequence is 15 residues long. V was pared by 2 bases and J by 0 bases, with 10 bases between. The CDR3 reads CASSYVDANQETQYF. Written as DNA, the CDR3 is TGTGCCAGCAGTTACGTCGATGCTAACCAAGAGACCCAGTACTTC.

This clonotype was seen more than once but under ten times. This rearrangement joins TRBV5-1 to TRBJ2-3, with D perhaps TRBD2 (6 bases). This CDR3 is 15 amino acids long. The ends were cut back, 1 base at V and 4 bases at J, with 13 bases in the middle. Germline loops: CDR1 SGHRS, CDR2 YFSETQ. CDR3 DNA sequence: TGCGCCAGCAGCTTGACCCCGACTAGGTCAGATACGCAGTATTTT. Its translation is CASSLTPTRSDTQYF.

Only a few counts were recorded for this clonotype. V and J are TRBV7-2 and TRBJ2-3; the D is unclear. Germline V CDR1 and CDR2: SGHTA, FQGNSA. There are 14 residues in the CDR3. Trimming shortened V by 3 bases and J by 1 base, and 8 bases separated the two germline ends. The CDR3 loop is CASSFLSGTDTQYF. The CDR3 region has the DNA TGTGCCAGCAGCTTTCTATCGGGCACAGATACGCAGTATTTT.

This clonotype was detected only a few times. V and J are TRBV30 and TRBJ2-1; D is uncertain. Germline values: CDR1 GTSNPN, CDR2 SVGIG (reference sequence). Trimming left V 5 bases short and J 0 bases short, with 8 bases between. This CDR3 has 13 residues. CDR3 region: CAWELRSYNEQFF. The CDR3, as DNA: TGTGCCTGGGAACTCCGCTCCTACAATGAGCAGTTCTTC.

The chain recombines TRBV7-9 with TRBJ1-1; tentatively, D is TRBD1 (5 bases). The CDR3 totals 17 residues. Germline assignment: CDR1 SEHNR and CDR2 FQNEAQ (reference sequence). V was pared by 4 bases and J by 0 bases, with 18 bases between. The CDR3 region has the DNA TGTGCCAGCAGCTCGCCAGTAGATCGACAGATGAACACTGAAGCTTTCTTT. This gives the protein CASSSPVDRQMNTEAFF.

This clonotype has a handful of counts. The gene calls are TRBV5-1 and TRBJ2-5; 7 bases agree with TRBD1. The germline CDR1 and CDR2 sequences are SGHRS and YFSETQ. Losses at the gene ends were 0 bases for V and 3 bases for J; bases not matched to a gene: 5. The length of the CDR3 is 15 residues. The CDR3 DNA sequence: TGCGCCAGCAGCTTGGCGGGGACAGCGGAAGAGACCCAGTACTTC. As protein: CASSLAGTAEETQYF.

V is TRBV5-1 and J is TRBJ2-3; D is possibly TRBD1 (6 bases). V dropped 5 bases and J dropped 4 bases, with 14 bases sitting between them. There are 14 residues in the CDR3. Germline V gives CDR1 SGHRS, CDR2 YFSETQ. The CDR3 DNA reads as TGCGCCAGCAGGTTCACAGGGCTGGCAGATACGCAGTATTTT. Its protein is CASRFTGLADTQYF.

This clonotype was counted only a few times. The genes are TRBV10-3 and TRBJ1-5; a weak D match, TRBD1 (5 bases). CDR1 is ENHRY, CDR2 SYGVKD, per germline. The CDR3 runs 12 residues. V lost 9 bases and J lost 6, with 12 bases in between. The CDR3 reads CAMGEGGQPQHF. Written as DNA, the CDR3 is TGTGCCATGGGGGAGGGTGGTCAGCCCCAGCATTTT.

This clonotype turned up a few times. The V and J genes are TRBV15 and TRBJ1-4, with D unclear. CDR3 length equals 17 residues. CDR1 and CDR2 from the germline V gene are LNHNV and YYDKDF (reference sequence). Trimming shortened V by 0 bases and J by 0 bases, and 11 bases separated the two germline ends. The CDR3: CATSRDPAIATNEKLFF. DNA of the CDR3: TGTGCCACCAGCAGAGATCCGGCAATTGCAACTAATGAAAAACTGTTTTTT.

The chain couples TRBV6-2 or TRBV6-3 to TRBJ1-5; 8 bases match TRBD1. The CDR3 is 14 residues long. V shed 6 bases, J shed 4 bases, and the junction held 5 bases outside the gene matches. The germline gives CDR1 MNHEY, CDR2 SVGEGT. CDR3 bases: TGTGCCAGCAGACGGACAGGGACGAATCAGCCCCAGCATTTT. Residues: CASRRTGTNQPQHF.

The chain uses TRBV7-2 and TRBJ1-2; D perhaps matches TRBD1 (5 bases). The V gene's germline CDR1 is SGHTA and CDR2 FQGNSA. Between the trimmed V and J ends, which lost 4 bases and 8 bases, there was a span of 11 bases. The CDR3 covers 12 residues. The chain's CDR3 is CASSSQGRGYTF. The CDR3 region has the DNA TGTGCCAGCAGCTCTCAGGGTCGCGGCTACACCTTC.

This clonotype was recorded a few times. The chain combines TRBV5-5 with TRBJ1-5; 7 nucleotides agree with TRBD1. The CDR3 covers 14 residues. The V and J ends lost 3 bases and 11 bases, in that order; junction bases with no gene match: 11. Germline CDR1 and CDR2: SGHKS and YYEKEE (reference sequence). Here the CDR3 reads CASSSRQGRRSQHF. The CDR3 coding sequence is TGTGCCAGCAGCTCAAGACAGGGCCGAAGGTCCCAGCATTTT.

This clonotype was counted only a few times. At one of its ends the junction is not consistent with the germline gene, which may arise from a read error. The genes are TRBV27 and TRBJ1-1; tentative D call: TRBD1 (5 bases). The CDR3 consists of 14 residues. From germline, CDR1 is MNHEY and CDR2 SMNVEV (reference sequence). The CDR3, as DNA: TGTGCCAGCAGATTATCGGGGGGTTTTAATGAAGCTTTCTTT. Translation: CASRLSGGFNEAFF.

This clonotype came up many times. This chain uses TRBV7-9 with TRBJ2-2, with 7 bases identical to TRBD1. The germline gives CDR1 SEHNR, CDR2 FQNEAQ (reference sequence). This CDR3 is built from 16 residues. Unmatched junction bases numbered 8, after V lost 6 bases and J lost 1 base. CDR3 sequence reads: CASRLRDRKNTGELFF. The CDR3 DNA reads TGTGCCAGCAGGCTACGGGACAGAAAGAACACCGGGGAGCTGTTTTTT.